The rows below give T cell receptor beta chains drawn from one sample of a study of T cells after yellow fever vaccination. TCRdb ran MiXCR on the 5' RACE reads and lists one entry per CDR3 protein. The sample lists more than 95,000 distinct CDR3 sequences, 8% to 10% occurring once. The starting material was CD8+ T cells sorted from PBMCs, obtained on the day of the yellow fever booster vaccination. These receptors were collected from a man aged 18 to 30 who received the YFV17D yellow fever vaccine. Each CDR3 is given with its conserved first and last residue. Fields, in order: J gene, clone size, V gene, D gene, CDR3 DNA, CDR3 protein. The D gene is left open where the match is weak. Rows may omit the clone size; those that give it use once, few, many or a size class.

>TRBJ2-5|-|TRBV3-1|TRBD2
TGTGCCAGCAGCCCCACTAGCGGGGCCGAGACCCAGTACTTC
CASSPTSGAETQYF
>TRBJ1-5|-|TRBV7-9|-
TGTGCCAGCAGCCCACCGACCGGGACCGCCGCGGAGGAGCCCCAGCATTTT
CASSPPTGTAAEEPQHF
>TRBJ1-6|many|TRBV28|-
TGTGCCAGCAGCCCAGAGCCCGGGGGAGCTTCACCCCTCCACTTT
CASSPEPGGASPLHF
>TRBJ2-3|few|TRBV6-2/TRBV6-3|-
TGTGCCAGCAGAGAACCGGGACTGCAGTATTTT
CASREPGLQYF
>TRBJ1-1|few|TRBV4-1|-
TGCGCCAGCAGCCCGCCGGGGGGAGTCACTGAAGCTTTCTTT
CASSPPGGVTEAFF
>TRBJ2-3|few|TRBV9|TRBD1
TGTGCCAGCAGCTTGGGACAGGGGATTAGAACAGATACGCAGTATTTT
CASSLGQGIRTDTQYF
>TRBJ2-1|many|TRBV4-2|TRBD2
TGTGCCAGCAGCCAAGATACTAGCGGGTCCTACAATGAGCAGTTCTTC
CASSQDTSGSYNEQFF
>TRBJ2-3|-|TRBV27|TRBD1
TGTGCCAGCAGAACGACCGGGACAGGGTTGTATACGCAGTATTTT
CASRTTGTGLYTQYF
>TRBJ2-4|few|TRBV4-3|-
TGCGCCAGCAGCCAATGGACGGAAAACATTCAGTACTTC
CASSQWTENIQYF
>TRBJ2-2|-|TRBV5-5|-
TGTGCCAGCAGCTTCGCCAGGGGCTATCCCGGGGAGCTGTTTTTT
CASSFARGYPGELFF
>TRBJ1-1|many|TRBV7-8|-
TGTGCCAGCAACCCACTGGGGGGCACTGAAGCTTTCTTT
CASNPLGGTEAFF
>TRBJ1-2|-|TRBV12-3/TRBV12-4|-
TGTGCCAGCAGTGCCTACTTTGGCTACACCTTC
CASSAYFGYTF
>TRBJ1-2|many|TRBV20-1|TRBD1
TGCAGTGCTAGAGATTTAAAGCCGTCACAGGGGAACTATGGCTACACCTTC
CSARDLKPSQGNYGYTF
>TRBJ2-3|once|TRBV6-2/TRBV6-3|TRBD2
TGTGCCAGCAGATCCGGACTAGAGGGCACAGATACGCAGTATTTT
CASRSGLEGTDTQYF
>TRBJ2-1|-|TRBV6-2/TRBV6-3|-
TGTGCCAGCAGTTACTCGATACAGTTCAATGAGCAGTTCTTC
CASSYSIQFNEQFF
>TRBJ2-7|many|TRBV5-1|TRBD1
TGCGCCAGCAGCTTGGACAGGGGGATCTCCTACGAGCAGTACTTC
CASSLDRGISYEQYF
>TRBJ1-4|-|TRBV4-1|-
TGCGCCAGCAGCTGGACAGTTGCAACTAATGAAAAACTGTTTTTT
CASSWTVATNEKLFF
>TRBJ2-2|-|TRBV14|-
TGTGCCAGCAGCCAAGCATATATCGCGAACACCGGGGAGCTGTTTTTT
CASSQAYIANTGELFF
>TRBJ2-5|-|TRBV9|TRBD2
TGTGCCAGCAGCGCCCGTGCGGCGGGGGGGCCTCTCGAGACCCAGTACTTC
CASSARAAGGPLETQYF
>TRBJ2-2|-|TRBV4-1|TRBD2
TGCGCCAGCAGCCTCGGGGGGTCGGGGACCGGGGAGCTGTTTTTT
CASSLGGSGTGELFF
>TRBJ2-5|few|TRBV25-1|-
TGTGCCAGCAGTGAACCCTACGACCGGGGGGAGACCCAGTACTTC
CASSEPYDRGETQYF
>TRBJ2-2|-|TRBV28|-
TGTGCCAGCAGTTCAGCGGATTGGGGAACCGGGGAGCTGTTTTTT
CASSSADWGTGELFF
>TRBJ2-5|-|TRBV20-1|-
TGCAGTGCTAGCGGGGGCCAGATTGAGACCCAGTACTTC
CSASGGQIETQYF
>TRBJ2-1|-|TRBV5-1|-
TGCGCCAGCAGCTTCCGGCCTGGAAATGAGCAGTTCTTC
CASSFRPGNEQFF
>TRBJ2-1|many|TRBV28|TRBD2
TGTGCCAGCAGTTCCCCTCGCGGTGGGGGGGAAACCTACAATGAGCAGTTCTTC
CASSSPRGGGETYNEQFF
>TRBJ2-1|few|TRBV12-5|-
TGTGCTAGTTCCGACAGCCTCTACAATGAGCAGTTCTTC
CASSDSLYNEQFF
>TRBJ2-2|-|TRBV24-1|-
TGTGCCACCAGTGAAGGAGAACGACCCGGGGAGCTGTTTTTT
CATSEGERPGELFF
>TRBJ2-7|few|TRBV29-1|-
TGCAGCGCCTTAAGGGGGAACGAGCAGTACTTC
CSALRGNEQYF
>TRBJ2-7|-|TRBV10-3|-
TGTGCCACCCTCTCGGCCCGAGGGACGTACGAGCAGTACTTC
CATLSARGTYEQYF
>TRBJ2-1|many|TRBV10-2|TRBD2
TGCGCCAGCAGTGTAAGCGGGGGGGCTAGTGAGCAGTTCTTC
CASSVSGGASEQFF
>TRBJ1-2|-|TRBV6-5|TRBD1
TGTGCCAGCAGTTACGCCGGGACAGCGGCTGGCTACACCTTC
CASSYAGTAAGYTF
>TRBJ2-1|-|TRBV5-4|-
TGTGCCAGCAGCCCGTTTGACGAGGGCAATGAGCAGTTCTTC
CASSPFDEGNEQFF
>TRBJ2-7|few|TRBV5-1|-
TGCGCCAGCGGCACCCTTACGAGGGAGCAGTACTTC
CASGTLTREQYF
>TRBJ1-1|-|TRBV4-2|-
TGTGCCAGCAGCCAAGATCACATGGGGAACACTGAAGCTTTCTTT
CASSQDHMGNTEAFF
>TRBJ2-1|-|TRBV4-1|TRBD2
TGCGCCAGCAGCCAAGAAACCGCGGCGGGGGGGCGTGATGAGCAGTTCTTC
CASSQETAAGGRDEQFF
>TRBJ1-3|few|TRBV4-1|TRBD1
TGCGCCAGCAGCCCGGACAGGGTAGATCACTCTGGAAACACCATATATTTT
CASSPDRVDHSGNTIYF
>TRBJ2-1|many|TRBV12-3/TRBV12-4|TRBD1
TGTGCCAGCAGGGACAGGGTATCCACCGTCTACAATGAGCAGTTCTTC
CASRDRVSTVYNEQFF
>TRBJ1-1|few|TRBV11-2|-
TGTGCCAGCAGGCACGACAACACTGAAGCTTTCTTT
CASRHDNTEAFF
>TRBJ2-5|once|TRBV7-9|-
TGTGCCAGCAGCTCGCCTAAGACCCAGTACTTC
CASSSPKTQYF
>TRBJ1-5|many|TRBV6-5|-
TGTGCCAGCAGTGGCACAGGGTATAATCAGCCCCAGCATTTT
CASSGTGYNQPQHF
>TRBJ2-3|many|TRBV4-1|TRBD2
TGCGCCAGCAGCCAAGCTCTCCAGCCGGGACTAGCGGGGGGGCATACAGATACGCAGTATTTT
CASSQALQPGLAGGHTDTQYF
>TRBJ2-2|-|TRBV28|-
TGTGCCAGCAGTTTGTTGTGGGGGCTAAACACCGGGGAGCTGTTTTTT
CASSLLWGLNTGELFF
>TRBJ1-1|-|TRBV7-2|TRBD1
TGTGCCAGCAGCTTCGGGGGGGACAGGGGCTGG
CASSFGGDRGW
>TRBJ1-5|many|TRBV12-3/TRBV12-4|-
TGTGCCAGCAGTTTAACGGGGCCCCAGCATTTT
CASSLTGPQHF
>TRBJ1-1|few|TRBV7-9|TRBD1
TGTGCCAGCAGCTTAAGGGACAGGGGGTATGGCACTGAAGCTTTCTTT
CASSLRDRGYGTEAFF
>TRBJ1-4|few|TRBV4-3|-
TGCGCCAGCAGTCCCGGACTCCTGCAGAGGGGTGAAAAACTGTTTTTT
CASSPGLLQRGEKLFF
>TRBJ2-3|many|TRBV29-1|-
TGCAGCGTTGAAGATCAAGGGTACGCAGATACGCAGTATTTT
CSVEDQGYADTQYF
>TRBJ2-3|few|TRBV4-1|-
TGCGCCAGCAGCCAAGTTTACTACACAGATACGCAGTATTTT
CASSQVYYTDTQYF
>TRBJ2-7|few|TRBV24-1|-
TGTGCCACCACCCCCCGCAGCGGGCCCTACGAGCAGTACTTC
CATTPRSGPYEQYF
>TRBJ2-2|-|TRBV7-6|-
TGTGCCAGCAGCCCCTACCGGGGTCGGACCGGGGAGCTGTTTTTT
CASSPYRGRTGELFF
>TRBJ1-1|-|TRBV5-4|-
TGTGCCAGCAGCTGGGACTTACGGGAAGCTTTCTTT
CASSWDLREAFF
>TRBJ1-4|few|TRBV6-6|-
TGTGCCAGCAGTTATGGGCAAGCGAGCATGATAATGAGAAAACTGTTTTTT
CASSYGQASMIMRKLFF
>TRBJ2-1|-|TRBV7-9|-
TGTGCCAGCAGCTCAGAGCAGGAAGGTAATGAGCAGTTCTTC
CASSSEQEGNEQFF
>TRBJ2-2|few|TRBV9|-
TGTGCCAGTCAGGGACCCAACACCGGGGAGCTGTTTTTT
CASQGPNTGELFF
>TRBJ2-1|-|TRBV11-2|-
TGTGCCAGCAGCCCACCGGGGATTGAGCAGTTCTTC
CASSPPGIEQFF